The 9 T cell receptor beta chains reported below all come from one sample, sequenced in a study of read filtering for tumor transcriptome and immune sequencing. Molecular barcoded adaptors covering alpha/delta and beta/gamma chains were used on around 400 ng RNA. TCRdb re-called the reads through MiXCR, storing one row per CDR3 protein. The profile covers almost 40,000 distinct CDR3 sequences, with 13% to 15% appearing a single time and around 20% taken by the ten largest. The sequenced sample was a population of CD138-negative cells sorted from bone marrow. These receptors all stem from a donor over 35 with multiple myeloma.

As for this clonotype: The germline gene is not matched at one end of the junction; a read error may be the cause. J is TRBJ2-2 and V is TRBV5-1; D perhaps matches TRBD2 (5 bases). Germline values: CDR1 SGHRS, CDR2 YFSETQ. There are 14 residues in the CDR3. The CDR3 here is CASNKRRNTGELFF. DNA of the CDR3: TGTGCCAGCAACAAGCGGCGGAACACCGGGGAGCTGTTTTTT.

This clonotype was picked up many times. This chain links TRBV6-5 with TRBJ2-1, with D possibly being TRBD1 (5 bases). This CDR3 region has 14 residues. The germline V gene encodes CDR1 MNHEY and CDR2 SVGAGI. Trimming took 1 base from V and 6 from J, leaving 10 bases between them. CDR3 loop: CASSYFVRANEQFF. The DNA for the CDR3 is TGTGCCAGCAGTTACTTTGTCAGGGCCAATGAGCAGTTCTTC.

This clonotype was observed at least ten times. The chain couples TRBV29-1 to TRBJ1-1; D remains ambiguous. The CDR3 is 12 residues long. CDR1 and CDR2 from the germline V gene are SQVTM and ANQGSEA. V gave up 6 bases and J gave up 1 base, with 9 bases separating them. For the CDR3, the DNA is TGCAGCGTGGGGTCCGGGAACACTGAAGCTTTCTTT. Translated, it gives CSVGSGNTEAFF.

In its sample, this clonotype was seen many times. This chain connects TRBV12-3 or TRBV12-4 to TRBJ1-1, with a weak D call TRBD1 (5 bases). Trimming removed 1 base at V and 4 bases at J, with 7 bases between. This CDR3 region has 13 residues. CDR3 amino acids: CASSLGGPTEAFF. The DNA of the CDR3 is TGTGCCAGCAGTTTAGGGGGACCCACTGAAGCTTTCTTT.

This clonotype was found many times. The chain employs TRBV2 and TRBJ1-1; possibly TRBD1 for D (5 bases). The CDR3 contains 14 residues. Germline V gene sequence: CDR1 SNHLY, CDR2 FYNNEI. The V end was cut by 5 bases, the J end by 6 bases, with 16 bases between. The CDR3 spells CASSPGPRSAEAFF. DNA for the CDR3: TGTGCCAGCAGTCCGGGACCCCGGTCAGCTGAAGCTTTCTTT.

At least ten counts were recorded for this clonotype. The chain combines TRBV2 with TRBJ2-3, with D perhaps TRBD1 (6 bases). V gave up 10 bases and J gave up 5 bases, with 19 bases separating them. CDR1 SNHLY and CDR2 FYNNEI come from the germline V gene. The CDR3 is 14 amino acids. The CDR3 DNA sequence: TGTGCCACGGCCCGGGACAAACGGGGAGATACGCAGTATTTT. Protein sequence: CATARDKRGDTQYF.

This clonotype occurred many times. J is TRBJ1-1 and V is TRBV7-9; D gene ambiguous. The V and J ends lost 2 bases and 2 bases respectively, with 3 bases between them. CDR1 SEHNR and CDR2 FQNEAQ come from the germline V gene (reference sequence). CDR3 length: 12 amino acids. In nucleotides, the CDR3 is TGTGCCAGCAGCTTATCTAACACTGAAGCTTTCTTT. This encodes CASSLSNTEAFF. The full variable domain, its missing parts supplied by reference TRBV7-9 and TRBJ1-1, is DTGVSQNPRHKITKRGQNVTFRCDPISEHNRLYWYRQTLGQGPEFLTYFQNEAQLEKSRLLSDRFSAERPKGSFSTLEIQRTEQGDSAMYLCASSLSNTEAFFGQGTRLTVV.

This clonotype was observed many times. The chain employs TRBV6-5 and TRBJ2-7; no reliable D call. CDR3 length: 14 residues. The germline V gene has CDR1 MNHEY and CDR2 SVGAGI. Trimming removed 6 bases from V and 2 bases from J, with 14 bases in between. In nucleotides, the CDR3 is TGTGCCAGCAGACCCGATCCACAGACCTACGAGCAGTACTTC. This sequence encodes CASRPDPQTYEQYF.

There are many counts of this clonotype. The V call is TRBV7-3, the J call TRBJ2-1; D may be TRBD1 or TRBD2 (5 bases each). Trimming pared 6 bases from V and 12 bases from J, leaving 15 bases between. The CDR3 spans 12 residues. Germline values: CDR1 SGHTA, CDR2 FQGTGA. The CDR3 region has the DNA TGTGCCAGCAGTTTGGGTCCGGGGCTGCAGTTCTTC. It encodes CASSLGPGLQFF.